The clone carrying this T cell receptor (beta chain) was recorded a few times. Time point denoted: pre-sensitization, week 0. Treatment: therapeutic diphenylcyclopropenone sensitization with weekly scalp DPC. The data originate from a study of human T cells and chemical hapten exposure. TCRdb fed the RACE reads into MiXCR, producing one record per CDR3 protein. The data hold 270,000 or so distinct CDR3 sequences, with approximately 8% observed a single time. The material was whole blood, obtained in connection with sensitization to the hapten diphenylcyclopropenone (DPC). This receptor was taken from a man between 18 and 35 years old with alopecia areata. Some clones in this sample may be carry-over from other donors' samples.

This CDR3 reads CASSAGQTSSYEQYF. The DNA of the CDR3 is TGTGCCAGCAGTGCGGGACAGACTTCCTCCTACGAGCAGTACTTC. The chain joins TRBV12-3 or TRBV12-4 to TRBJ2-7; D is perhaps TRBD1 (7 bases). The CDR3 has 15 residues. The V gene lost 5 bases and the J gene lost 0 bases, with 14 bases spanning the gap.